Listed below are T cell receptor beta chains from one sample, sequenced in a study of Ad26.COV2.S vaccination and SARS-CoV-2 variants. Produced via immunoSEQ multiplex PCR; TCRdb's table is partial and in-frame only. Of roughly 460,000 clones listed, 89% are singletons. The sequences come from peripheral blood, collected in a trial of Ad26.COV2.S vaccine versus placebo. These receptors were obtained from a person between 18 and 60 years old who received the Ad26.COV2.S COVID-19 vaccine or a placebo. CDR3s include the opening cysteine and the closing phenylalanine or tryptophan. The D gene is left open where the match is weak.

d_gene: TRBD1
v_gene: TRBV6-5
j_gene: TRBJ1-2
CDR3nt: TGTGCCAGCAGGCAGACAGGGGCGGACTATGGCTACACCTTC
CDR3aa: CASRQTGADYGYTF

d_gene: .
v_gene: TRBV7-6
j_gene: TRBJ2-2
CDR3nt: TGTGCCAGCAGCCCCGCGGCCAGCCGGGCTGGGGAGCTGTTTTTT
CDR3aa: CASSPAASRAGELFF

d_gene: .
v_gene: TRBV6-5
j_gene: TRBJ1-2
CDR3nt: TGTGCCAGTGGGATAGGGCCCAACTATGGCTACACCTTC
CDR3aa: CASGIGPNYGYTF

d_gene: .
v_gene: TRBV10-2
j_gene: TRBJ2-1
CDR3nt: TGCGCCAGCAGTATTAACCCGGGACTCAACAATGAGCAGTTCTTC
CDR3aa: CASSINPGLNNEQFF

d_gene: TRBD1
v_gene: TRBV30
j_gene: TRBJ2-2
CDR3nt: TGTGCCCATAAAGGAACCGGGACAGTGAACACCGGGGAGCTGTTTTTT
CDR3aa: CAHKGTGTVNTGELFF

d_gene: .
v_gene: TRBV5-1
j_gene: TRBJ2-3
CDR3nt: TGCGCCAGCAGCTTGTATAGGGGGGCTAGCACAGATACGCAGTATTTT
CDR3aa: CASSLYRGASTDTQYF

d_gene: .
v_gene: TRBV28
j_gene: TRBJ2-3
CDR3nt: TGTGCCAGCAGTTTATCCTCCCTCTCCACAGATACGCAGTATTTT
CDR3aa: CASSLSSLSTDTQYF

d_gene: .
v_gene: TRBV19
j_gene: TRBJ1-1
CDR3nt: TGTGCCAGTCCTGTATATAGACCTAGGTACCCTTCGAGCACTGAAGCTTTCTTT
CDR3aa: CASPVYRPRYPSSTEAFF

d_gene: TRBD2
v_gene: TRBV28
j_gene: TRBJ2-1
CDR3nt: TGTGCCAGCAAAGGACTAGCGGGAGTCAGGGAGCAGTTCTTC
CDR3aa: CASKGLAGVREQFF

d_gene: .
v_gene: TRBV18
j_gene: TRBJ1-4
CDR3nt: TGTGCCAGCTCACCGGACGGACAGGAAAAACTGTTTTTT
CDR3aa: CASSPDGQEKLFF

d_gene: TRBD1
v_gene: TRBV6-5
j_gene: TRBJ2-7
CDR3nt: TGTGCCAGCAGTTATGGGACAGGCAAAAGTTACGAGCAGTACTTC
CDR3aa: CASSYGTGKSYEQYF

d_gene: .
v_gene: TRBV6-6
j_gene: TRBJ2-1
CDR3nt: TGTGCCAGCAGTTACACCCATGCCCCGGACTACAATGAGCAGTTCTTC
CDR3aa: CASSYTHAPDYNEQFF

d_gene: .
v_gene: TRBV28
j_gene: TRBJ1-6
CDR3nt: TGTGCCAGCACCCCGCGGGGGGGTCCGAGTAATTCACCCCTCCACTTT
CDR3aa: CASTPRGGPSNSPLHF

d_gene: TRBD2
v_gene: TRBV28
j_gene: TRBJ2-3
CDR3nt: TGTGCCAGCAGTTCCCAAGGGGCGGGAGGCGGTAGCACAGATACGCAGTATTTT
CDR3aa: CASSSQGAGGGSTDTQYF

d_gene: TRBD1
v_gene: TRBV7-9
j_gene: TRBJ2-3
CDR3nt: TGTGCCAGCAGCCAGGGGGCTTACACAGATACGCAGTATTTT
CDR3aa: CASSQGAYTDTQYF

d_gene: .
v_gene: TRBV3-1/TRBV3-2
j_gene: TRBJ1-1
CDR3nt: TGTGCCAGCAGCCAAGAGTGGCAGGGTGGGACTGAAGCTTTCTTT
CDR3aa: CASSQEWQGGTEAFF